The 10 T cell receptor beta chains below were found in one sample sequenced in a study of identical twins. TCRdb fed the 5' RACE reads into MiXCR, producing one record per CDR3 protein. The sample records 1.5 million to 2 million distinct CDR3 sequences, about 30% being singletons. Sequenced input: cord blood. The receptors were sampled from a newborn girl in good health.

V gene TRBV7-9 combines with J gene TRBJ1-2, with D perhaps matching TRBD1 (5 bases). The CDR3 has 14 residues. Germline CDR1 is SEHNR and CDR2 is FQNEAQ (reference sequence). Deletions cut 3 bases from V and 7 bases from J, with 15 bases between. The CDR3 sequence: CASSLGRLQGGYTF. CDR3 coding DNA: TGTGCCAGCAGCTTGGGACGGCTCCAGGGTGGCTACACCTTC.

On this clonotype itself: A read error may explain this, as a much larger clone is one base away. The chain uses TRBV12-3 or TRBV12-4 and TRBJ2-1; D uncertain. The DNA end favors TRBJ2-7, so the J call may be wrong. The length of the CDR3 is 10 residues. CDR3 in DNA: TGTGCCGGTAGGCACAATGAGCAGTACTTC. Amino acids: CAGRHNEQYF.

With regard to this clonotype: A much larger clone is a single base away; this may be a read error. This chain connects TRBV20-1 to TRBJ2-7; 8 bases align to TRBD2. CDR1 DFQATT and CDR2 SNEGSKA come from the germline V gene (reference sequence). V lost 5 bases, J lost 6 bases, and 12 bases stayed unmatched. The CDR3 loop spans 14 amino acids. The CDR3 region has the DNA TGCAGTGCTCTTCCGGGACTAGTTGATTGCGAGCAGTACTTC. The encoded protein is CSALPGLVDCEQYF.

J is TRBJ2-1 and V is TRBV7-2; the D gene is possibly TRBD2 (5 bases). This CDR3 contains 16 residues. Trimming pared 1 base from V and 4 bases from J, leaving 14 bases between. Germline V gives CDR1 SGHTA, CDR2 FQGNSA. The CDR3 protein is CASSLEIPSSYNEQFF. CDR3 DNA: TGTGCCAGCAGCTTAGAAATCCCTAGCAGTTACAATGAGCAGTTCTTC.

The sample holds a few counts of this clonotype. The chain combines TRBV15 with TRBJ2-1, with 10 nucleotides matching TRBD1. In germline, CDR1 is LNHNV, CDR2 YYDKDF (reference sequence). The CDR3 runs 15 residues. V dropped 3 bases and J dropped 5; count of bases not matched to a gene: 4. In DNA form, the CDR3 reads TGTGCCACCAGCAGTTGGACAGGGGGGGACAATGAGCAGTTCTTC. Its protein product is CATSSWTGGDNEQFF.

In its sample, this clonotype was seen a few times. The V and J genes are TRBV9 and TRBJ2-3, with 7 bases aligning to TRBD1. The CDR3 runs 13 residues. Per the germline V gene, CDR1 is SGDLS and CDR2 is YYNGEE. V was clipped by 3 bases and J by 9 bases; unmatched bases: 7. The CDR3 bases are TGTGCCAGCAGCGCCTCCGGGACAGCGACGCAGTATTTT. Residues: CASSASGTATQYF.

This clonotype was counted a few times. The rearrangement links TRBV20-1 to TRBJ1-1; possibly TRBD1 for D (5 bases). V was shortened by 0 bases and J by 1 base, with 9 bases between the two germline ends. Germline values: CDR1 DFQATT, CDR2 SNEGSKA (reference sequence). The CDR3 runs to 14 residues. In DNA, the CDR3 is TGCAGTGCTAGAGATGAGAGGGGGAACACTGAAGCTTTCTTT. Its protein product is CSARDERGNTEAFF.

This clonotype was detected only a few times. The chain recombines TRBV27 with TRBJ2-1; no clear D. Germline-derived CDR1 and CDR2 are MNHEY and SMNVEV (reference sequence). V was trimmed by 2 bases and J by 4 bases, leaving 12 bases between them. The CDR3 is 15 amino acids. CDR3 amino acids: CASSLDPAPYNEQFF. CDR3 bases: TGTGCCAGCAGTTTAGATCCGGCCCCGTACAATGAGCAGTTCTTC.

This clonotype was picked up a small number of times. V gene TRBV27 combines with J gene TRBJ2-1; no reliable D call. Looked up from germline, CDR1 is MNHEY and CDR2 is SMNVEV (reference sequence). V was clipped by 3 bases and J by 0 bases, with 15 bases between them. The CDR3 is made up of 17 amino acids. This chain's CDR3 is CASSFTSSTPSYNEQFF. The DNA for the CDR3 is TGTGCCAGCAGTTTTACCTCATCTACTCCCTCCTACAATGAGCAGTTCTTC.

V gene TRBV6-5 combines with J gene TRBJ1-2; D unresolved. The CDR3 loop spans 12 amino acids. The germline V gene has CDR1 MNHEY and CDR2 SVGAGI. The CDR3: CSTRTSADGYTF. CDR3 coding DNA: TGTTCCACGAGGACCTCGGCGGATGGCTACACCTTC.